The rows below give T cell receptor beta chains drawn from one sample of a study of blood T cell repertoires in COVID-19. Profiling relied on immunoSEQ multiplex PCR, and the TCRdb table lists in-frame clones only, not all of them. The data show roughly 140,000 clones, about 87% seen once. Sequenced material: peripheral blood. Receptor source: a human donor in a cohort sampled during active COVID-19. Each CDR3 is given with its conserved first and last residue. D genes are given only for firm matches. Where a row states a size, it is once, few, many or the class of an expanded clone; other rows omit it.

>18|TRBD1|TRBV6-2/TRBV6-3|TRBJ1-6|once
TGTGCCAGCAGCCGACAAGGATCTGGGACAGCAGTAAATTCACCCCTCCACTTT
CASSRQGSGTAVNSPLHF
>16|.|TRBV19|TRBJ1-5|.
TGTGCCAGTAGTATTTTGGGAGTCCAAGGAGATCAGCCCCAGCATTTT
CASSILGVQGDQPQHF
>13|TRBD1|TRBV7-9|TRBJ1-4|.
TGTGCCAGCAGCCCTCGACAGGGGAGAAAACTGTTTTTT
CASSPRQGRKLFF
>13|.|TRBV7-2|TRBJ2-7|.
TGTGCCAGCTCCCTTCGTGGCCTTCGCGAGCAGTACTTC
CASSLRGLREQYF
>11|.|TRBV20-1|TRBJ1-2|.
TGCAGTAGCCGGGGGGGCGATGGCTACACCTTC
CSSRGGDGYTF
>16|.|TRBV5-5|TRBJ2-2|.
TGTGCCAGCAGCTTGGGTGACAGCCGAGGCACCGGGGAGCTGTTTTTT
CASSLGDSRGTGELFF
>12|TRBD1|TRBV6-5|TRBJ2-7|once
TGTGCCAGCAGGTCACAGGGGAACGAGCAGTACTTC
CASRSQGNEQYF
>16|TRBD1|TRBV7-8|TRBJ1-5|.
TGTGCCAGCAGTCCCGACGCCAGGGGGCAGGGCCAGCCCCAGCATTTT
CASSPDARGQGQPQHF
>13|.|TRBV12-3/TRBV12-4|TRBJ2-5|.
TGTGCCAGCAGCCCTCACTATCCAGAGACCCAGTACTTC
CASSPHYPETQYF
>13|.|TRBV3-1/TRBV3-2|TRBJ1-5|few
TGTGCCAGCAGCCAAGGGGGGGATCAGCCCCAGCATTTT
CASSQGGDQPQHF
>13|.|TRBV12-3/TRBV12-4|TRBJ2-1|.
TGTGCCAGCAGTTTGAGAGAGTACAATGAGCAGTTCTTC
CASSLREYNEQFF
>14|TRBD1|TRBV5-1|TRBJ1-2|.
TGCGCCAGCAGTTTGCAACAGGGGACCTATGGCTACACCTTC
CASSLQQGTYGYTF
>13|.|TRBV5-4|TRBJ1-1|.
TGTGCCAGCAGCCCGGATCCGGGCACTGAAGCTTTCTTT
CASSPDPGTEAFF
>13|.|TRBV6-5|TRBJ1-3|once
TGTGCCAGCAAAAGGGGCTCTGGAAACACCATATATTTT
CASKRGSGNTIYF
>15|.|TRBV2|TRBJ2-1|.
TGTGCCAGCAGGGATACAGGGTTCGGGTACAATGAGCAGTTCTTC
CASRDTGFGYNEQFF
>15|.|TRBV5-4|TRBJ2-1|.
TGTGCCAGCAGCTTGAAGGAGCAAACCTACAATGAGCAGTTCTTC
CASSLKEQTYNEQFF
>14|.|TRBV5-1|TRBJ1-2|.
TGCGCCAGCAGGGCGACAGGCTCTAACTATGGCTACACCTTC
CASRATGSNYGYTF
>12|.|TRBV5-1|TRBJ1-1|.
TGCGCCAGCAGCAGGGGCGCCACTGAAGCTTTCTTT
CASSRGATEAFF
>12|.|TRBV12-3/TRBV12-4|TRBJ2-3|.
TGTGCCAGCAGTCCCGCCGGAGATACGCAGTATTTT
CASSPAGDTQYF
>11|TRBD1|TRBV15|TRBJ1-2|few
TGTGCCACTGGGGACAGGAATGGCTACACCTTC
CATGDRNGYTF
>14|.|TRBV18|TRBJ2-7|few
TGTGCCAGCTCACCCCCGGCAGGGGTGCACGAGCAGTACTTC
CASSPPAGVHEQYF
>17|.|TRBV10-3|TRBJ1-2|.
TGTGCCATCAGGGTGACAGGAGCAGGATTAAGGGGCTATGGCTACACCTTC
CAIRVTGAGLRGYGYTF
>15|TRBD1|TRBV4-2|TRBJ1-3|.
TGTGCCAGCAGCCAAGACAGGGGGGCAGGAAACACCATATATTTT
CASSQDRGAGNTIYF
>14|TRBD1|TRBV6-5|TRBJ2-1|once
TGTGCCAGCGTACGGGACAGGGCATACAATGAGCAGTTCTTC
CASVRDRAYNEQFF
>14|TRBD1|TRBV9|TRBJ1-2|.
TGTGCCAGCAGCAAGAGGACAGGCGAGTATGGCTACACCTTC
CASSKRTGEYGYTF
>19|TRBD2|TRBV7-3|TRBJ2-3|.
TGTGCCAGCAGCTTATTCTCTAGCGGGTCGAGGACTAGCACAGATACGCAGTATTTT
CASSLFSSGSRTSTDTQYF
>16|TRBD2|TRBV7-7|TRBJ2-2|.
TGTGCTAGCAGCCCCGGGACTAGCGGGGGGGCCGGGGAGCTGTTTTTT
CASSPGTSGGAGELFF
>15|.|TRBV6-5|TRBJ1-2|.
TGTGCCAGCAGTTACTCTTCCGCAGCTAACTATGGCTACACCTTC
CASSYSSAANYGYTF
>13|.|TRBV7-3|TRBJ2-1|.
TGTGCCAGCAGCTTAGGTAGGGGCGGGGTGCAGTTCTTC
CASSLGRGGVQFF
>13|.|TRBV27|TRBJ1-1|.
TGTGCCAGCAGCCCTCCTGGTGAGGCTGAAGCTTTCTTT
CASSPPGEAEAFF
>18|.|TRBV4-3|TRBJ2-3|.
TGCGCCAGCAGCCAAGATCCATGGACAGTCGCGGGCACAGATACGCAGTATTTT
CASSQDPWTVAGTDTQYF
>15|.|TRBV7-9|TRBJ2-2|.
TGTGCCAACGCCCAGGCCGCATCGTCTACCGGGGAGCTGTTTTTT
CANAQAASSTGELFF
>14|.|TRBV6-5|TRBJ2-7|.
TGTGCCAGCAGTTACCTGGGACAAGACTACGAGCAGTACTTC
CASSYLGQDYEQYF
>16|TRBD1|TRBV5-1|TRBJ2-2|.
TGCGCCAGCAGCTTCGCCGGGACAGCGAACACCGGGGAGCTGTTTTTT
CASSFAGTANTGELFF
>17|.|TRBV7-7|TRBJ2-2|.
TGTGCTAGCAGCTTATACACAGGAGGGCCGAACACCGGGGAGCTGTTTTTT
CASSLYTGGPNTGELFF
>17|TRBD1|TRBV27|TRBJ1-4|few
TGTGCCAGCAGTTTCCACAGGGGGCTCGACTCTAATGAAAAACTGTTTTTT
CASSFHRGLDSNEKLFF
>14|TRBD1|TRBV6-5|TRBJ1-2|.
TGTGCCAGCAGTTACGGACAGGCAAACTATGGCTACACCTTC
CASSYGQANYGYTF
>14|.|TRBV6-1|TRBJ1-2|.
TGTGCCAGCAGTGAGATAGGGAGGTTCTATGGCTACACCTTC
CASSEIGRFYGYTF
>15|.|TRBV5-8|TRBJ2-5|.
TGTGCCAGCAGCTGGGTGAGGGGGTCTAGGGAGACCCAGTACTTC
CASSWVRGSRETQYF
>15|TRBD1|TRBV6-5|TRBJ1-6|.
TGTGCCAGAACCATTTCCGGGACAGAAGATTCACCCCTCCACTTT
CARTISGTEDSPLHF
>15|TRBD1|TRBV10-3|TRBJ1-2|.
TGTGCCATCAGTGAGTCGGGACAGGGAGGCTATGGCTACACCTTC
CAISESGQGGYGYTF
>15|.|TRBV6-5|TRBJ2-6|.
TGTGCCAGCAAAGGACAGTCTGGTGGGGCCAACGTCCTGACTTTC
CASKGQSGGANVLTF
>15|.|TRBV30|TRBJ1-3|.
TGTGCCTGGTCTACCGGGGGATCATCCGTCAACACCATATATTTT
CAWSTGGSSVNTIYF
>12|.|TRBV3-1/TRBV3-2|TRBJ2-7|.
TGTGCCAGCAGCCAAGCGGTGTACGAGCAGTACTTC
CASSQAVYEQYF
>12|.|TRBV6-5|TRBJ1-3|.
TGTGCCAATCGGGGCTCTGGAAACACCATATATTTT
CANRGSGNTIYF
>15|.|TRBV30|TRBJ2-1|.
TGTGCCTGGAGCGGCAACAGGGCGGTGTACAATGAGCAGTTCTTC
CAWSGNRAVYNEQFF
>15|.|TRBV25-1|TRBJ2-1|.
TGTGCCAGCAGTGAACAGGGTAGGATTGAGAATGAGCAGTTCTTC
CASSEQGRIENEQFF
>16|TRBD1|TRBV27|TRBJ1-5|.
TGTGCCAGCAGTCCTAAGGGCGGACAGGCGGGTCAGCCCCAGCATTTT
CASSPKGGQAGQPQHF
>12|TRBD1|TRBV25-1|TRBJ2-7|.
TGTGCCAGTCGACAGGGAAACTACGAGCAGTACTTC
CASRQGNYEQYF
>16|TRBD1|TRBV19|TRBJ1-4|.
TGTGCCAGTAGTCCCTTGAACAGGGGGCGACATGAAAAACTGTTTTTT
CASSPLNRGRHEKLFF
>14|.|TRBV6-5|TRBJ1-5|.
TGTGCCAGCTGGCAGGGGCGATACAATCAGCCCCAGCATTTT
CASWQGRYNQPQHF
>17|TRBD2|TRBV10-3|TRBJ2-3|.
TGTGCCATCAGTGATCCTACTAGCGGGATTAGCACAGATACGCAGTATTTT
CAISDPTSGISTDTQYF
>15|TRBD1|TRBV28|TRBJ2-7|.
TGTGCCAGCAGTTTATGGGACAGGGTGGGCTACGAGCAGTACTTC
CASSLWDRVGYEQYF
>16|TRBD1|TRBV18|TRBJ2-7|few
TGTGCCAGCTCACTTCAAGCCGGGACAGGGACCTACGAGCAGTACTTC
CASSLQAGTGTYEQYF
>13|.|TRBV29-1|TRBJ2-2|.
TGCAGCGTTAGGACATCCAACACCGGGGAGCTGTTTTTT
CSVRTSNTGELFF
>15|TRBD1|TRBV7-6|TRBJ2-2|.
TGTGCCAGCAGCTTGACAGGGGCGAACACCGGGGAGCTGTTTTTT
CASSLTGANTGELFF
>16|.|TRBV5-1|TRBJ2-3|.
TGCGCCAGCAGCTTGAATGGGGGGATTCGGTCGGATACGCAGTATTTT
CASSLNGGIRSDTQYF
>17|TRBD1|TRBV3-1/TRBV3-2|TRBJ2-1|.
TGTGCCAGCAGCCAAGATTCGGACAGGGTTCGGCGGAATGAGCAGTTCTTC
CASSQDSDRVRRNEQFF